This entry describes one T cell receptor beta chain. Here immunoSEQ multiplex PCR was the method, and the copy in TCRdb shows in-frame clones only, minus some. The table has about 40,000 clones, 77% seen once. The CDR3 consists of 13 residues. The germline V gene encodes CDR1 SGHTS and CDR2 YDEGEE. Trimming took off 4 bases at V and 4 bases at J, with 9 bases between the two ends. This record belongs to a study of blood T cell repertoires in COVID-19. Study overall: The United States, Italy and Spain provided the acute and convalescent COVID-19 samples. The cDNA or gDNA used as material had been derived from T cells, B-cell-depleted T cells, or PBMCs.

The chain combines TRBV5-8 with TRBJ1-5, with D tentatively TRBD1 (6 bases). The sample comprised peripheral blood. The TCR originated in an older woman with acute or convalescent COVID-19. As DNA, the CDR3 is TGTGCCAGCAGCATCAGGGGTAATCAGCCCCAGCATTTT. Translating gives CASSIRGNQPQHF. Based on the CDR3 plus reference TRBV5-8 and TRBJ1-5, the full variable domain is EAGVTQSPTHLIKTRGQQATLRCSPISGHTSVYWYQQALGLGLQFLLWYDEGEERNRGNFPPRFSGRQFPNYSSELNVNALELEDSALYLCASSIRGNQPQHFGDGTRLSIL.